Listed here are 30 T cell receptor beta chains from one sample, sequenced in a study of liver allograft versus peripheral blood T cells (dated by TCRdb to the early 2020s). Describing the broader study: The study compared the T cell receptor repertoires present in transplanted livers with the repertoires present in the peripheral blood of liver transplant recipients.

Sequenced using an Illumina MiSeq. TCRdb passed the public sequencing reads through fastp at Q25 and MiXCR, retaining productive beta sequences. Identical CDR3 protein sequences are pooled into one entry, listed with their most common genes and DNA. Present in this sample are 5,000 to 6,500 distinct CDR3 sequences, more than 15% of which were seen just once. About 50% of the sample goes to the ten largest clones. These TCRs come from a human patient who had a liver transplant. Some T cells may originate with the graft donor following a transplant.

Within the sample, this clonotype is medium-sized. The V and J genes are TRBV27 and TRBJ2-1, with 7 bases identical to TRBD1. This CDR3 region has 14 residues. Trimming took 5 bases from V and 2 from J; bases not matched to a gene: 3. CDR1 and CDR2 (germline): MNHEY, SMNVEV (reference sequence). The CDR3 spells CASSEGQTYNEQFF. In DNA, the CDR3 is TGTGCCAGCAGTGAGGGACAGACCTACAATGAGCAGTTCTTC.

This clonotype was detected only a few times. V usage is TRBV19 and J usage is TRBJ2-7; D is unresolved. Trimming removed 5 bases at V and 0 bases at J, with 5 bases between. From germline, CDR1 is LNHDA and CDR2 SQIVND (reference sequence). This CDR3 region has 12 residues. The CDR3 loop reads CASSDHSYEQYF. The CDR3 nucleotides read TGTGCCAGTAGTGACCACTCCTACGAGCAGTACTTC. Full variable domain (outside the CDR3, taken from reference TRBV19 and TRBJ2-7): DGGITQSPKYLFRKEGQNVTLSCEQNLNHDAMYWYRQDPGQGLRLIYYSQIVNDFQKGDIAEGYSVSREKKESFPLTVTSAQKNPTAFYLCASSDHSYEQYFGPGTRLTVT.

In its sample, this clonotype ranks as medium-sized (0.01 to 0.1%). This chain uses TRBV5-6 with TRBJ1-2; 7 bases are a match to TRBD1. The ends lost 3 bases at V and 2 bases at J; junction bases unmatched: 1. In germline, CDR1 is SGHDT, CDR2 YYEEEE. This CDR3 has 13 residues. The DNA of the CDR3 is TGTGCCAGCAGCTCGGGACAGAACTATGGCTACACCTTC. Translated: CASSSGQNYGYTF.

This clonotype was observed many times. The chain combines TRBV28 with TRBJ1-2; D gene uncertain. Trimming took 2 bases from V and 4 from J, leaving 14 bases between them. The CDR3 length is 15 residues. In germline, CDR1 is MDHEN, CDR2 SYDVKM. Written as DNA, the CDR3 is TGTGCCAGCAGTTTAAGGTTGCCTGACTTCTATGGCTACACCTTC. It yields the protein CASSLRLPDFYGYTF.

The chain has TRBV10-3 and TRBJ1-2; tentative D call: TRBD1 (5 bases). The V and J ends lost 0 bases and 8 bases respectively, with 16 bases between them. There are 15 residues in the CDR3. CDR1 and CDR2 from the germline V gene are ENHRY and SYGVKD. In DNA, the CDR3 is TGTGCCATCAGTGAGTCGAAGATAACAACAGGAGGCTACACCTTC. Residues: CAISESKITTGGYTF.

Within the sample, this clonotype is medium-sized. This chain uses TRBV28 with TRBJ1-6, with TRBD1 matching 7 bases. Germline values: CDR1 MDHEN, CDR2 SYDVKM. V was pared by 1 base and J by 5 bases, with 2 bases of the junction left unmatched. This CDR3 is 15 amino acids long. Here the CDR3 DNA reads TGTGCCAGCAGTTTATTGACAGGGAATAATTCACCCCTCCACTTT. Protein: CASSLLTGNNSPLHF.

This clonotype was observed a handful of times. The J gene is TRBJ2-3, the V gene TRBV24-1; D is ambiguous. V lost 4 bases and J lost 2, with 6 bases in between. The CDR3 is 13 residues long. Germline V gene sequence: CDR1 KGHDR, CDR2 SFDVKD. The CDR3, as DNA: TGTGCCACCAGTGACTATTTCACAGATACGCAGTATTTT. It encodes CATSDYFTDTQYF.

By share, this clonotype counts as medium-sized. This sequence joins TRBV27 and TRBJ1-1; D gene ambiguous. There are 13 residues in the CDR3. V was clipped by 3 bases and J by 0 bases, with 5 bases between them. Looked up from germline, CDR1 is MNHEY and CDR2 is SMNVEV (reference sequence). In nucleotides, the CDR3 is TGTGCCAGCAGTTTCCACATGAACACTGAAGCTTTCTTT. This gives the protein CASSFHMNTEAFF.

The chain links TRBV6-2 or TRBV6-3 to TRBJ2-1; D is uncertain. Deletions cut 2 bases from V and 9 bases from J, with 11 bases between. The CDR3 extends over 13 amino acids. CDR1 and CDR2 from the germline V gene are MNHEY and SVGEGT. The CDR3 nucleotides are TGTGCCAGCAGTTACGGGGTCTATGGTGAGCAGTTCTTC. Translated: CASSYGVYGEQFF.

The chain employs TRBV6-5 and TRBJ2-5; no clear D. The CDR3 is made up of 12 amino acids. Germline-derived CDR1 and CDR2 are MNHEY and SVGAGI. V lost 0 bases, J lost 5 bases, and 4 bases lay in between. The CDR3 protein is CASSYSGETQYF. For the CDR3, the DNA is TGTGCCAGCAGTTACTCGGGGGAGACCCAGTACTTC.

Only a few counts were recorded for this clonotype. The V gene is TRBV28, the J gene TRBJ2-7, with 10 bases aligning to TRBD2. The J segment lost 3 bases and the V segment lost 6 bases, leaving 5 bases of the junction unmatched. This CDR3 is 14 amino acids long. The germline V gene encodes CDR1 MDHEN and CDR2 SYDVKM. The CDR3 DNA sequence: TGTGCCAGCAGCGAAATAGCGGGAGGCTACGAGCAGTACTTC. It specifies CASSEIAGGYEQYF.

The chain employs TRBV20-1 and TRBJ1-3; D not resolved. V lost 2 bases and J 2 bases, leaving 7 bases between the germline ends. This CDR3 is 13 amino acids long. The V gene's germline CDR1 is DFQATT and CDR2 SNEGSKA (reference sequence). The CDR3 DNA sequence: TGCAGTGCTAGAAACAGAACTGGAAACACCATATATTTT. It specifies CSARNRTGNTIYF.

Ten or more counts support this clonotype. The CDR3 sequence is CASRTGTGTNEQFF. Here the CDR3 DNA reads TGTGCCAGCAGGACCGGGACAGGGACTAATGAGCAGTTCTTC. The V gene is TRBV27, the J gene TRBJ2-1; 9 nucleotides line up with TRBD1. This CDR3 has 14 residues. V lost 6 bases to trimming and J lost 7 bases; unmatched junction nucleotides: 7. The V gene's germline CDR1 is MNHEY and CDR2 SMNVEV (reference sequence).

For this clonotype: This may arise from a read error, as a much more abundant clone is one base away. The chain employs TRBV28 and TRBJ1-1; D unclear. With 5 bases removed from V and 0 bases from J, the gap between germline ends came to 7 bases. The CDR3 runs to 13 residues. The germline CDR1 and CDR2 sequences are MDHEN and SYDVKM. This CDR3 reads CASSQTMNTEAFF. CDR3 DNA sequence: TGTGCCAGCAGTCAGACGATGAACACTGAAGCTTTCTTT.

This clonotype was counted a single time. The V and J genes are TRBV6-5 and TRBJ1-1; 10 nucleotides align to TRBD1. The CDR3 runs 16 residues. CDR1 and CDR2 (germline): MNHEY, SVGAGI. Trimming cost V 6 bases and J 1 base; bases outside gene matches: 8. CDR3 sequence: CASRPGTGERNTEAFF. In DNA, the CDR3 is TGTGCCAGCAGACCCGGGACAGGGGAGAGGAACACTGAAGCTTTCTTT.

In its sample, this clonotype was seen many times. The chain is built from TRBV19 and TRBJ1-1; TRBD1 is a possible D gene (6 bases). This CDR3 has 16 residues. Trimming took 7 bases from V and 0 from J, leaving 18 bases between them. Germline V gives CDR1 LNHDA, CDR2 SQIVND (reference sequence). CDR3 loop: CASNRAEGEMNTEAFF. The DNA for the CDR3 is TGTGCCAGTAACAGGGCGGAGGGAGAAATGAACACTGAAGCTTTCTTT.

The CDR3 loop is CASSWGTSGNTIYF. CDR3 nucleotide sequence: TGTGCCAGCAGTTGGGGGACCTCTGGAAACACCATATATTTT. The chain is built from TRBV12-3 or TRBV12-4 and TRBJ1-3, with D perhaps matching TRBD1 (5 bases). The CDR3 runs 14 residues. The V gene lost 4 bases and the J gene lost 0 bases, with 7 bases spanning the gap.

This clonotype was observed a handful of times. The DNA for the CDR3 is TGTGCCAGCAGCCCTCAACCGGGCAGGGACAATGAGCAGTTCTTC. As protein: CASSPQPGRDNEQFF. The gene calls are TRBV9 and TRBJ2-1, with D maybe TRBD1 (5 bases). The CDR3 sequence is 15 residues long. Trimming took 4 bases from V and 5 from J, leaving 16 bases between them. Per the germline V gene, CDR1 is SGDLS and CDR2 is YYNGEE.

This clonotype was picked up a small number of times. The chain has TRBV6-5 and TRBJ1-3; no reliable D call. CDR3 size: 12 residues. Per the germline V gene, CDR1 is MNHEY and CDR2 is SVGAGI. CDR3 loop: CATWDSGNTIYF. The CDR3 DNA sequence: TGTGCTACCTGGGACTCTGGAAACACCATATATTTT.

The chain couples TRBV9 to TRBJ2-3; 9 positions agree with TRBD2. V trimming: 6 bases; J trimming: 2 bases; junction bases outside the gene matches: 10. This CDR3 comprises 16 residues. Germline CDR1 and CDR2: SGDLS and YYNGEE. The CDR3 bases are TGTGCCAGCACCCCTACCGGCGGGGGGGACACAGATACGCAGTATTTT. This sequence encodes CASTPTGGGDTDTQYF.

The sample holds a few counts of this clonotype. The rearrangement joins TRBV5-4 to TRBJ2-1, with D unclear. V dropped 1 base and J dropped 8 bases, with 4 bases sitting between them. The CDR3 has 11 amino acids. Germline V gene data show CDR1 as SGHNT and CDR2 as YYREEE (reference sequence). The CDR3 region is CASSLIDEQFF. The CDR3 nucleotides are TGTGCCAGCAGCTTGATTGATGAGCAGTTCTTC.

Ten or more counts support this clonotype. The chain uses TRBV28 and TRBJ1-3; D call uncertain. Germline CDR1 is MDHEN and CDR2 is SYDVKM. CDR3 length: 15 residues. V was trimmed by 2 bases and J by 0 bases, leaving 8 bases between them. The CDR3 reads CASSLVQSSGNTIYF. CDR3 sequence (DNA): TGTGCCAGCAGTTTAGTTCAGTCCTCTGGAAACACCATATATTTT.

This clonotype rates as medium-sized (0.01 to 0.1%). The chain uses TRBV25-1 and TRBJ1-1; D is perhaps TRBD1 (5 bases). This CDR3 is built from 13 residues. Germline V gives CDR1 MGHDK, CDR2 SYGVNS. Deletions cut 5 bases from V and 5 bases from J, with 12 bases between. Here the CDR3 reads CASSPSGRTEAFF. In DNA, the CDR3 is TGTGCCAGCAGTCCGTCAGGGAGAACTGAAGCTTTCTTT.

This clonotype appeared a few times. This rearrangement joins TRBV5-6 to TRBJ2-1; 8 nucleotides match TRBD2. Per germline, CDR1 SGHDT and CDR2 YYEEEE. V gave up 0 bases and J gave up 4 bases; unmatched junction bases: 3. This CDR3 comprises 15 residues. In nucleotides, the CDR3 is TGTGCCAGCAGCTTGGGGCGGGAGGATTACAATGAGCAGTTCTTC. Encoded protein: CASSLGREDYNEQFF.

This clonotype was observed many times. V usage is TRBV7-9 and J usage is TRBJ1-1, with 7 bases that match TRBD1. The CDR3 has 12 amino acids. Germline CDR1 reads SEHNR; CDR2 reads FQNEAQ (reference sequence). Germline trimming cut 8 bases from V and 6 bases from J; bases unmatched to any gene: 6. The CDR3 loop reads CASLGQASEAFF. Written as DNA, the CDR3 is TGTGCCAGCCTTGGACAGGCCTCTGAAGCTTTCTTT.

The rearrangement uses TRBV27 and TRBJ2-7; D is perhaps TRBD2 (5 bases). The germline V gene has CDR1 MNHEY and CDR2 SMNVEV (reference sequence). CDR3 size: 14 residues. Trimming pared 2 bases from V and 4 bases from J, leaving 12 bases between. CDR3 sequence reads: CASSLRGAGYEQYF. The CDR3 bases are TGTGCCAGCAGTTTACGGGGAGCTGGTTACGAGCAGTACTTC.

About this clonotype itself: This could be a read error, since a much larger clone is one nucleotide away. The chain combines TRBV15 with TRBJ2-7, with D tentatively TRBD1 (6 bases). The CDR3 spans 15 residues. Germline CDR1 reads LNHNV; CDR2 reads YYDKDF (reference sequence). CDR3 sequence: CVTSRTLQGSYEQYF. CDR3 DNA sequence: TGTGTCACCAGCAGGACCCTACAGGGATCCTACGAGCAGTACTTC.

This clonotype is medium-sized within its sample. The CDR3: CASSFGRANEQFF. CDR3 DNA sequence: TGTGCCAGCAGCTTTGGCAGGGCGAATGAGCAGTTCTTC. The rearrangement joins TRBV7-2 to TRBJ2-1, with a possible D match to TRBD1 (5 bases). The CDR3 is made up of 13 amino acids. Between the trimmed V and J ends, which lost 3 bases and 7 bases, there was a span of 10 bases. The germline CDR1 and CDR2 sequences are SGHTA and FQGNSA.

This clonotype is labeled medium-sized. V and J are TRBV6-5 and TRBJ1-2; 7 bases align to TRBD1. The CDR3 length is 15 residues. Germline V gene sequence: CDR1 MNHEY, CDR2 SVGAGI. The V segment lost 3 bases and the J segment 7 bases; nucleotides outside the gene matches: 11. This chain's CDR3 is CASSYLPGQRSGYTF. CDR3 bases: TGTGCCAGCAGTTATCTACCGGGACAGCGGAGTGGCTACACCTTC.

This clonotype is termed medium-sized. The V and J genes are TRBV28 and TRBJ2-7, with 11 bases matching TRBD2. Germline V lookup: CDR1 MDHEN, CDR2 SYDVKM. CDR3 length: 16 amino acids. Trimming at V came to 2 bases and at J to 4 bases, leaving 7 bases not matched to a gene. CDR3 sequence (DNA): TGTGCCAGCAGTTTAGTCGCTAGCGGGGGGATGTACGAGCAGTACTTC. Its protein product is CASSLVASGGMYEQYF.